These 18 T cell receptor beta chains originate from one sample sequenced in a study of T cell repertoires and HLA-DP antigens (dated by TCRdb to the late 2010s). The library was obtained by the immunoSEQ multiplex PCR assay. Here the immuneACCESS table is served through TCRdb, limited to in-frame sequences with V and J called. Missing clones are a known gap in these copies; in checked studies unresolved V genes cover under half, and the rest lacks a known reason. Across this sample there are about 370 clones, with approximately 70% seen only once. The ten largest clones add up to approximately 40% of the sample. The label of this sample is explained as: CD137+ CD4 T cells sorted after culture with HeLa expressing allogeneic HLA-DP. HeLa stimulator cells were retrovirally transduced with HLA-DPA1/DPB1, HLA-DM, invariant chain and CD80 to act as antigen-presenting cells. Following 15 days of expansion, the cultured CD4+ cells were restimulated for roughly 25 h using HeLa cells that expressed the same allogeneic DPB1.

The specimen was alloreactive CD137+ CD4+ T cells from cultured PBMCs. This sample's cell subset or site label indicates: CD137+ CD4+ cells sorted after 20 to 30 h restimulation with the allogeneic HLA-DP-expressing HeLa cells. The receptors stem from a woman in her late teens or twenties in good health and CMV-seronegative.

The CDR3: CSLGQTVFSSYNEQFF. CDR3 in DNA: TGCAGCCTGGGACAAACCGTTTTTAGCTCCTACAATGAGCAGTTCTTC. This chain connects TRBV29-1 to TRBJ2-1, with D possibly matching TRBD1 (6 bases). CDR1 and CDR2 (germline): SQVTM, ANQGSEA. Trimming cost V 8 bases and J 0 bases, with 20 bases left between them. The CDR3 has 16 residues.

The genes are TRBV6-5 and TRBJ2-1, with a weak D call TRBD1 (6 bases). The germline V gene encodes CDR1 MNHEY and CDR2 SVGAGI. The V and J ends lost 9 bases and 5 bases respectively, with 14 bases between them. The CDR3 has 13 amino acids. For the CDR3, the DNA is TGTGCCAGTAATCAGGGGATCGACAATGAGCAGTTCTTC. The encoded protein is CASNQGIDNEQFF.

This CDR3 reads CASSDNRGDTEAFF. CDR3 sequence (DNA): TGTGCCAGCAGCGATAACAGGGGAGACACTGAAGCTTTCTTT. The J gene is TRBJ1-1, the V gene TRBV14, with 7 bases that match TRBD1. The germline CDR1 and CDR2 sequences are SGHDN and FVKESK. The length of the CDR3 is 14 residues. Trimming took 5 bases from V and 3 from J; bases not matched to a gene: 6.

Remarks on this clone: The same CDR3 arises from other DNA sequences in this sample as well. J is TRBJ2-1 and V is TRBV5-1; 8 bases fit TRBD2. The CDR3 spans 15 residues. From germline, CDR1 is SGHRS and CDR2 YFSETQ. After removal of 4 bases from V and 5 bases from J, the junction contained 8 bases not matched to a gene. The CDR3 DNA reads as TGCGCCAGCAGCCCGGGGGGGGGCGTCGACAATGAGCAGTTCTTC. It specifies CASSPGGGVDNEQFF.

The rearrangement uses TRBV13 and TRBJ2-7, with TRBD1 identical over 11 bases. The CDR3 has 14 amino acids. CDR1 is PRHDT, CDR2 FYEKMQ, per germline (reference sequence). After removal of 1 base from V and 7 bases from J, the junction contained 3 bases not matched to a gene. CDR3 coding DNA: TGTGCCAGCAGCTTAGAGGGGACAGGGGGGGAGCAGTACTTC. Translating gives CASSLEGTGGEQYF.

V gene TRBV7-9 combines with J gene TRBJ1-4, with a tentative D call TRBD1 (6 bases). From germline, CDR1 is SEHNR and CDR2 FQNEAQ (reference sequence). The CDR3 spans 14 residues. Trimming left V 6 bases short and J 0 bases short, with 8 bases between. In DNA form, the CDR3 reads TGTGCCAGCAGTGAGGGGGCAACTAATGAAAAACTGTTTTTT. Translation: CASSEGATNEKLFF.

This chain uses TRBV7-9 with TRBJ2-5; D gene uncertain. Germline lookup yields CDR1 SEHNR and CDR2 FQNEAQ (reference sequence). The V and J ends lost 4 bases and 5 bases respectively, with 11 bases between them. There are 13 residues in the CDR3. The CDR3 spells CASSSIARETQYF. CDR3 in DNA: TGTGCCAGCAGCTCAATAGCAAGGGAGACCCAGTACTTC.

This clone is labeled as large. DNA of the CDR3: TGTGCCAGCAGCTTAGGGCACGTACAGGGTAATCGTTACAATGAGCAGTTCTTC. Amino acid sequence: CASSLGHVQGNRYNEQFF. The chain is built from TRBV7-9 and TRBJ2-1; D is possibly TRBD1 (6 bases). The germline V and J ends were trimmed by 1 base and 4 bases, with 20 bases remaining between them. CDR1 and CDR2 from the germline V gene are SEHNR and FQNEAQ (reference sequence). The CDR3 extends over 18 amino acids.

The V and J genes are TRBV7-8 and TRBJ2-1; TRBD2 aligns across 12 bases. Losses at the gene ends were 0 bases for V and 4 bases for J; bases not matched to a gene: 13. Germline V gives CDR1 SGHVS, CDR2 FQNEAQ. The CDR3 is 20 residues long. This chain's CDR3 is CASSLADPGLAGGKYNEQFF. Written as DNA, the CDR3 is TGTGCCAGCAGCTTAGCGGACCCAGGGCTAGCGGGGGGGAAATACAATGAGCAGTTCTTC.

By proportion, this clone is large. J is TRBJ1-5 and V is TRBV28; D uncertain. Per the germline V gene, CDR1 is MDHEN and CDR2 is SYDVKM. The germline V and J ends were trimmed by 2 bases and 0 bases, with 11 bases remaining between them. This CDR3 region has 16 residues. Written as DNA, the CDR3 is TGTGCCAGCAGTTTAAGGAGGTGGGGTAGCAATCAGCCCCAGCATTTT. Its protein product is CASSLRRWGSNQPQHF.

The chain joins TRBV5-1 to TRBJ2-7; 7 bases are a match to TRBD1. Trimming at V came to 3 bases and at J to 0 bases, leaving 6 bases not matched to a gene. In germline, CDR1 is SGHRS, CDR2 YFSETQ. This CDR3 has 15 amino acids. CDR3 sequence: CASSSDRLTSYEQYF. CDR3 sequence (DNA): TGCGCCAGCAGCTCGGACAGGTTAACCTCCTACGAGCAGTACTTC.

In nucleotides, the CDR3 is TGTGCCAGCAGCTATTGGACAGGGGGCTACGAGCAGTACTTC. Its protein is CASSYWTGGYEQYF. This chain links TRBV6-6 with TRBJ2-7; TRBD1 matches at 10 bases. The CDR3 is 14 amino acids. Per germline, CDR1 MNHNY and CDR2 SVGAGI (reference sequence). J gave up 3 bases and V 6 bases, and 5 bases lay outside the gene matches.

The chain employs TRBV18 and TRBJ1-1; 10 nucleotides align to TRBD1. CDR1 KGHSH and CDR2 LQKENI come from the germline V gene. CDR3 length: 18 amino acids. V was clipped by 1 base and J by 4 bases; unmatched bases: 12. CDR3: CASSPRTVFGTGATEAFF. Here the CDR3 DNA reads TGTGCCAGCTCACCACGCACGGTATTTGGGACAGGGGCCACTGAAGCTTTCTTT.

CDR3 loop: CASSLEGGGNQPQHF. The CDR3 nucleotides are TGCGCCAGCAGCTTGGAAGGGGGCGGCAATCAGCCCCAGCATTTT. V gene TRBV5-1 combines with J gene TRBJ1-5, with 7 bases matching TRBD1. Germline loops: CDR1 SGHRS, CDR2 YFSETQ. With V trimmed by 0 bases and J by 2 bases, 2 bases remained unmatched. The CDR3 is made up of 15 amino acids.

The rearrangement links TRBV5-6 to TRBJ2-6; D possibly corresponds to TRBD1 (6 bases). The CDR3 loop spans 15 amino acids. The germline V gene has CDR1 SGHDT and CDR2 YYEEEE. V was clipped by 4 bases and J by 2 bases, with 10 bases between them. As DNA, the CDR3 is TGTGCCAGCAGCCACAGGGTCGCTGGGGCCAACGTCCTGACTTTC. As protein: CASSHRVAGANVLTF.

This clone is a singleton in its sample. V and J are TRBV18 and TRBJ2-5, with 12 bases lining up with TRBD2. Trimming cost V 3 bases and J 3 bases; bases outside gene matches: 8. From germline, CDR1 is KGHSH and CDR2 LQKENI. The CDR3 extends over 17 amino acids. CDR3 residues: CASSPVLAGGREETQYF. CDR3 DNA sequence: TGTGCCAGCTCACCCGTCCTAGCGGGAGGGAGAGAAGAGACCCAGTACTTC.

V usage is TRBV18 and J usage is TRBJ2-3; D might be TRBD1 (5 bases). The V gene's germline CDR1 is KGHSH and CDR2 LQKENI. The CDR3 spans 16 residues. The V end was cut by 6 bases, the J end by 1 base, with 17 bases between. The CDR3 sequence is CASSPQGSLRTDTQYF. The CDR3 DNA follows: TGTGCCAGCTCCCCTCAGGGTTCACTCCGCACAGATACGCAGTATTTT.

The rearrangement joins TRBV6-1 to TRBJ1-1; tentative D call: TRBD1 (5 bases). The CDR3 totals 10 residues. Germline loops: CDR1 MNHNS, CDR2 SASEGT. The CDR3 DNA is TGTGTCGGCGGGGGCACTGAAGCTTTCTTT. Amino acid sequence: CVGGGTEAFF.